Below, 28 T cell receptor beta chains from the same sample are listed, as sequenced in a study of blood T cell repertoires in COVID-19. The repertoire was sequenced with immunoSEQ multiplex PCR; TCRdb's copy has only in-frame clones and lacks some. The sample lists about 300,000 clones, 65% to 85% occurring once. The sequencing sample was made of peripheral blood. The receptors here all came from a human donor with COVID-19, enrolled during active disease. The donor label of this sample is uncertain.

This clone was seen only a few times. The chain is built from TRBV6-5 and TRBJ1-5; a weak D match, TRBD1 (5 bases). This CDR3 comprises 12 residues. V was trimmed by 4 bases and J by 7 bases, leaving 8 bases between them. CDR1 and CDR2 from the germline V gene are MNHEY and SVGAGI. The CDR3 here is CASSSGYQPQHF. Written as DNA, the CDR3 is TGTGCCAGCAGTTCAGGGTACCAGCCCCAGCATTTT.

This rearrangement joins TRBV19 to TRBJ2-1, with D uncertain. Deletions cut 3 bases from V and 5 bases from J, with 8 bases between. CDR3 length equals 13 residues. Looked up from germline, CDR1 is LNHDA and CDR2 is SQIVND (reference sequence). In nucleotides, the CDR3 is TGTGCCAGTAGTATGAGCCAAAACAATGAGCAGTTCTTC. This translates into CASSMSQNNEQFF.

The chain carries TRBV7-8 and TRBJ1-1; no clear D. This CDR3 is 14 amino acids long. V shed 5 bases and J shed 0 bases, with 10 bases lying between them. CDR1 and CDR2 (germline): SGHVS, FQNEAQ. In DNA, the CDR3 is TGTGCCAGCAGCCCGCTTACAGTGAACACTGAAGCTTTCTTT. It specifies CASSPLTVNTEAFF.

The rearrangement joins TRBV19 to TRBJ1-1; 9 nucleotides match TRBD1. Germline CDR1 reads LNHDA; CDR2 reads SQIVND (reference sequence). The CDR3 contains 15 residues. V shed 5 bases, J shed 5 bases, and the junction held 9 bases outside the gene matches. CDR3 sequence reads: CASSGRDRALTEAFF. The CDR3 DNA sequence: TGTGCCAGTAGTGGGAGGGACAGGGCTTTAACTGAAGCTTTCTTT.

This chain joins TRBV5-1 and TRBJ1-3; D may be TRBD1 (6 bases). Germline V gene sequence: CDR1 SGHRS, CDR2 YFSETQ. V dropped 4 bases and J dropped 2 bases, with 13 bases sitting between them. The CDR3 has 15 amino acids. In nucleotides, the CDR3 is TGCGCCAGCAGCCCCGGGACAACTACTGGAAACACCATATATTTT. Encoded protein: CASSPGTTTGNTIYF.

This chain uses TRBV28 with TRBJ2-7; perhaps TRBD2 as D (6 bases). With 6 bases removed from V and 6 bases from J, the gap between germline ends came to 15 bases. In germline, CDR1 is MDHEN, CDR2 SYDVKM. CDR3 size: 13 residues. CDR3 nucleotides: TGTGCCAGCAGGGGGGGTATGGACCTCGAGCAGTACTTC. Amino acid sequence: CASRGGMDLEQYF.

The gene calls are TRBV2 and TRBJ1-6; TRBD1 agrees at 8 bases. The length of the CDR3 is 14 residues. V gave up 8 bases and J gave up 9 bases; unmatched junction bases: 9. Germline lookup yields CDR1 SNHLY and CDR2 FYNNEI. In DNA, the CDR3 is TGTGCCAGCGGACAGGGCATTGAAATTTCACCCCTCCACTTT. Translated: CASGQGIEISPLHF.

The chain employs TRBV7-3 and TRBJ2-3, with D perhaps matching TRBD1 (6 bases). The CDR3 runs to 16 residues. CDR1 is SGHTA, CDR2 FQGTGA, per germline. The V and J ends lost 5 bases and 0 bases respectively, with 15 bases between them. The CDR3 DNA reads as TGTGCCAGCAGCCTCCAAGGGGACATTAGCACAGATACGCAGTATTTT. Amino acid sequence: CASSLQGDISTDTQYF.

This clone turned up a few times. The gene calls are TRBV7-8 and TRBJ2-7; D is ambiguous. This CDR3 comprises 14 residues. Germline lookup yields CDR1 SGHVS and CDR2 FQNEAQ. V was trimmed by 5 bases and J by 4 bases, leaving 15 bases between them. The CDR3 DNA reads TGTGCCAGCAGCCGAGTTGATGGGCGATACGAGCAGTACTTC. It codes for CASSRVDGRYEQYF.

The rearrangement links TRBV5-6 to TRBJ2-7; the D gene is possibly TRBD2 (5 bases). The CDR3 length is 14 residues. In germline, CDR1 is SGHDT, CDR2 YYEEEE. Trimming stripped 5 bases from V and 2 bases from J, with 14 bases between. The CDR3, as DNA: TGTGCCAGCAGAGCCACGGGGTTGACCTACGAGCAGTACTTC. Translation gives CASRATGLTYEQYF.

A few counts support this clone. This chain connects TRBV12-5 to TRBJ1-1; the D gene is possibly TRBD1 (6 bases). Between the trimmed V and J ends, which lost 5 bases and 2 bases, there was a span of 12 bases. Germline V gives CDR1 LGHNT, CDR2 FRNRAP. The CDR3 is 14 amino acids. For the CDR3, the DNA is TGTGCTAGTGGTATAGGGGGATTTAACACTGAAGCTTTCTTT. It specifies CASGIGGFNTEAFF. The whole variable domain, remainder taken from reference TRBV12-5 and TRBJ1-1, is DARVTQTPRHKVTEMGQEVTMRCQPILGHNTVFWYRQTMMQGLELLAYFRNRAPLDDSGMPKDRFSAEMPDATLATLKIQPSEPRDSAVYFCASGIGGFNTEAFFGQGTRLTVV.

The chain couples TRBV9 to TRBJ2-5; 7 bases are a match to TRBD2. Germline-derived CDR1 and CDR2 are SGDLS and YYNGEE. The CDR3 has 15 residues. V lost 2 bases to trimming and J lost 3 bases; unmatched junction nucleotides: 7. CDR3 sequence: CASSVSGGREETQYF. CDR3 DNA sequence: TGTGCCAGCAGCGTCTCTGGTGGGAGGGAAGAGACCCAGTACTTC. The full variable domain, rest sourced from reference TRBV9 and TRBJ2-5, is DSGVTQTPKHLITATGQRVTLRCSPRSGDLSVYWYQQSLDQGLQFLIQYYNGEERAKGNILERFSAQQFPDLHSELNLSSLELGDSALYFCASSVSGGREETQYFGPGTRLLVL.

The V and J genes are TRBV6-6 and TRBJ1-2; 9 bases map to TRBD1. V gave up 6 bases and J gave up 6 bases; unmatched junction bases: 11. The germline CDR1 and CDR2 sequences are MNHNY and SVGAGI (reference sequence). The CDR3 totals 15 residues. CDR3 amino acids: CASSDGRQGVDGYTF. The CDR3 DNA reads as TGTGCCAGCAGCGACGGACGACAGGGGGTTGATGGCTACACCTTC.

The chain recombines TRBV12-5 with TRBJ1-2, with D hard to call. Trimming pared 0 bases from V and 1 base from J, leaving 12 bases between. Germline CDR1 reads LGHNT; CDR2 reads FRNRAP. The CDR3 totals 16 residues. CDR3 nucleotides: TGTGCTAGTGGTTTGGTACTCTCTTCCCTTAACTATGGCTACACCTTC. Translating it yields CASGLVLSSLNYGYTF.

The DNA of the CDR3 is TGTGCCAGCAGTATAGGGGACAACACAGATACGCAGTATTTT. It specifies CASSIGDNTDTQYF. J is TRBJ2-3 and V is TRBV2; the D gene is possibly TRBD1 (6 bases). Trimming stripped 5 bases from V and 2 bases from J, with 11 bases between. The CDR3 extends over 14 amino acids. Per the germline V gene, CDR1 is SNHLY and CDR2 is FYNNEI. Using reference TRBV2 and TRBJ2-3 for the parts outside the CDR3, the full variable domain is EPEVTQTPSHQVTQMGQEVILRCVPISNHLYFYWYRQILGQKVEFLVSFYNNEISEKSEIFDDQFSVERPDGSNFTLKIRSTKLEDSAMYFCASSIGDNTDTQYFGPGTRLTVL.

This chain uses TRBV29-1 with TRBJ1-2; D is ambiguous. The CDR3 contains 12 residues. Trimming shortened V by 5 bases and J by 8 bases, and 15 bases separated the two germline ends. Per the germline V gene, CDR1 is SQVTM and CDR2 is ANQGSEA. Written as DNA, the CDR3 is TGCAGCGTTCGGACTTTCGCGGGGGGCTACACCTTC. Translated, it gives CSVRTFAGGYTF.

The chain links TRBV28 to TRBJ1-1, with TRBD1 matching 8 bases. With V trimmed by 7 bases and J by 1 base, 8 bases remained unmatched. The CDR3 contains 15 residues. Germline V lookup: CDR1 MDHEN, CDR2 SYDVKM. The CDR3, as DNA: TGTGCCAGCAACTCGCGGGGACAGGCGAACACTGAAGCTTTCTTT. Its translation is CASNSRGQANTEAFF.

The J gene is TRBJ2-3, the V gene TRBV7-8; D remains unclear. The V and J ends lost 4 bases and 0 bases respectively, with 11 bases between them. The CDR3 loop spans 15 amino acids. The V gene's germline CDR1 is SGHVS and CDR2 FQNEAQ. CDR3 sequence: CASSSTDYSTDTQYF. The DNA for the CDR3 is TGTGCCAGCAGCTCCACAGATTACAGCACAGATACGCAGTATTTT. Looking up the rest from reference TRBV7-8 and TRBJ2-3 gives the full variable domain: GAGVSQSPRYKVAKRGQDVALRCDPISGHVSLFWYQQALGQGPEFLTYFQNEAQLDKSGLPSDRFFAERPEGSVSTLKIQRTQQEDSAVYLCASSSTDYSTDTQYFGPGTRLTVL.

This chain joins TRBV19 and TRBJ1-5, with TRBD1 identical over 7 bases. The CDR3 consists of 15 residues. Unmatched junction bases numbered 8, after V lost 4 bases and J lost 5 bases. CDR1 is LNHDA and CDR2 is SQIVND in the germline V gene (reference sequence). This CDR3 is CASSSYRGGDQPQHF. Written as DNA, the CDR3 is TGTGCCAGTAGTAGCTACAGGGGCGGGGATCAGCCCCAGCATTTT.

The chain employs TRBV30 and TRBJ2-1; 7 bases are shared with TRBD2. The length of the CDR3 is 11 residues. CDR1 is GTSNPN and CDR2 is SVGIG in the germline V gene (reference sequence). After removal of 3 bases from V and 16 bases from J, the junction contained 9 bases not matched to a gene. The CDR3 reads CAWRAGLVNFF. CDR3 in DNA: TGTGCCTGGAGAGCAGGACTAGTTAATTTCTTC.

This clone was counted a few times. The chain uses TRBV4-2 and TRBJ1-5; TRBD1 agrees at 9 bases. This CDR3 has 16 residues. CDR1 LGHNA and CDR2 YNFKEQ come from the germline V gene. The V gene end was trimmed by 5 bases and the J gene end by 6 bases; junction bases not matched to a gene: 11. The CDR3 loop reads CASSDIQGAHGQPQHF. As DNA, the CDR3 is TGTGCCAGCAGCGATATACAGGGGGCGCATGGTCAGCCCCAGCATTTT.

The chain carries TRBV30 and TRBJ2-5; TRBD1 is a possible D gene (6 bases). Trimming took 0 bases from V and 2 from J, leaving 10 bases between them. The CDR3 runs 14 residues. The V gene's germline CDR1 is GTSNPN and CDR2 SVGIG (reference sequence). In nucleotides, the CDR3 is TGTGCCTGGAGTGTAGGCGGACAGCAAGAGACCCAGTACTTC. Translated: CAWSVGGQQETQYF.

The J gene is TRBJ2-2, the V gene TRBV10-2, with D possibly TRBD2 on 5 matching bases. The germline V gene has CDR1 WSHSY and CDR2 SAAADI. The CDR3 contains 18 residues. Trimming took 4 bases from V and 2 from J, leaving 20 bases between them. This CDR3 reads CASSATSGVYENTGELFF. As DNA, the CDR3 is TGCGCCAGCAGTGCTACGAGCGGAGTCTATGAAAACACCGGGGAGCTGTTTTTT.

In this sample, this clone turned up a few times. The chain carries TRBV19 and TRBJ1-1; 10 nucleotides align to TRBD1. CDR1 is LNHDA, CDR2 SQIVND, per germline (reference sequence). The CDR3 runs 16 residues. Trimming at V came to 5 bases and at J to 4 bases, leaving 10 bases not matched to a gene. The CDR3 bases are TGTGCCAGTAGTCCCCTTCCCGGACAGGGGGGCACTGAAGCTTTCTTT. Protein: CASSPLPGQGGTEAFF.

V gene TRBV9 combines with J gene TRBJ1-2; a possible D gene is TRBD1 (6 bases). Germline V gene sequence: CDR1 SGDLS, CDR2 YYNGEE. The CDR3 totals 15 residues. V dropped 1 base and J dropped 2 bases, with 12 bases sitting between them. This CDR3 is CASSVSDRTNYGYTF. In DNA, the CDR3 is TGTGCCAGCAGCGTAAGCGACAGGACAAACTATGGCTACACCTTC.

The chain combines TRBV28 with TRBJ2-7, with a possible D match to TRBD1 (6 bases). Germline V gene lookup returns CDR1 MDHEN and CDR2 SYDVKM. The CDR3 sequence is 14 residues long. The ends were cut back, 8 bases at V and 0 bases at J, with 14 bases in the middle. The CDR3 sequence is CASFSRDTSYEQYF. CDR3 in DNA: TGTGCCAGCTTTTCCCGGGACACCTCCTACGAGCAGTACTTC.

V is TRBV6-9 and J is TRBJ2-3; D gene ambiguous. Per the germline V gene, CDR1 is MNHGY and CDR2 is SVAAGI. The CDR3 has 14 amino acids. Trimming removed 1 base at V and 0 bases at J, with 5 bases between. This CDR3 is CASSYLGSTDTQYF. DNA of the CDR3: TGTGCCAGCAGTTATTTGGGCAGCACAGATACGCAGTATTTT.

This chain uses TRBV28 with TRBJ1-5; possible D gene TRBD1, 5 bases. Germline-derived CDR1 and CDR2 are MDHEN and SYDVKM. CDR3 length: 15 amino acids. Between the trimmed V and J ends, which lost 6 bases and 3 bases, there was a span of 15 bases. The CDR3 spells CASRGEGPNNQPQHF. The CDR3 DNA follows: TGTGCCAGCAGAGGGGAGGGACCCAACAATCAGCCCCAGCATTTT.